These 29 T cell receptor beta chains share one sample of origin, sequenced in a study of shared clonotypes between healthy human individuals. Clones were sequenced by immunoSEQ multiplex PCR, and TCRdb holds only the in-frame ones, with some missing. The sample records approximately 510,000 clones, more than 65% being singletons. The sample taken for sequencing was PBMCs. These receptors all stem from a woman in her thirties or forties in good health. Some clones in this sample may be carry-over from other donors' samples.

The chain couples TRBV28 to TRBJ2-7, with no clear D. The CDR3 consists of 14 residues. Germline loops: CDR1 MDHEN, CDR2 SYDVKM. Trimming left V 0 bases short and J 2 bases short, with 8 bases between. The CDR3 here is CASSLWTPTYEQYF. CDR3 DNA sequence: TGTGCCAGCAGTTTATGGACCCCTACCTACGAGCAGTACTTC.

V usage is TRBV7-2 and J usage is TRBJ2-3; possible D gene TRBD1, 6 bases. The CDR3 loop spans 14 amino acids. V was shortened by 5 bases and J by 2 bases, with 11 bases between the two germline ends. Germline-derived CDR1 and CDR2 are SGHTA and FQGNSA. CDR3 residues: CASSKGHSTDTQYF. The CDR3 region has the DNA TGTGCCAGCAGCAAGGGACACTCCACAGATACGCAGTATTTT.

The chain links TRBV19 to TRBJ2-5, with D unresolved. This CDR3 is 15 amino acids long. Germline CDR1 is LNHDA and CDR2 is SQIVND (reference sequence). V lost 10 bases to trimming and J lost 2 bases, with 20 bases between them. CDR3 in amino acids: CATSPAAMYQETQYF. The CDR3 bases are TGTGCCACGTCCCCCGCGGCTATGTATCAAGAGACCCAGTACTTC.

Note on this clone: Other nucleotide sequences from this sample produce the same CDR3. V and J are TRBV4-2 and TRBJ2-2, with 7 bases identical to TRBD2. The germline V gene has CDR1 LGHNA and CDR2 YNFKEQ. J gave up 7 bases and V 0 bases, and 2 bases lay outside the gene matches. The CDR3 extends over 14 amino acids. The CDR3 region has the DNA TGTGCCAGCAGCCAAGATCGGGGGGTCGGGGAGCTGTTTTTT. Translation: CASSQDRGVGELFF.

V and J are TRBV18 and TRBJ1-1; D call uncertain. The V gene's germline CDR1 is KGHSH and CDR2 LQKENI. V gave up 6 bases and J gave up 0 bases, with 17 bases separating them. This CDR3 is built from 16 residues. The CDR3 coding sequence is TGTGCCAGCTCCCTCCAAGAGGGTTTCATGAACACTGAAGCTTTCTTT. It codes for CASSLQEGFMNTEAFF. Combining the CDR3 with reference TRBV18 and TRBJ1-1 gives the whole variable domain NAGVMQNPRHLVRRRGQEARLRCSPMKGHSHVYWYRQLPEEGLKFMVYLQKENIIDESGMPKERFSAEFPKEGPSILRIQQVVRGDSAAYFCASSLQEGFMNTEAFFGQGTRLTVV.

The chain joins TRBV5-1 to TRBJ2-2; D not resolved. Germline loops: CDR1 SGHRS, CDR2 YFSETQ. Trimming shortened V by 1 base and J by 0 bases, and 7 bases separated the two germline ends. The CDR3 contains 15 residues. The CDR3 spells CASSLYNSNTGELFF. In DNA form, the CDR3 reads TGCGCCAGCAGCTTGTACAATTCGAACACCGGGGAGCTGTTTTTT.

Notes on this clone: With only one base between it and a far larger clone, this is likely a read error. V gene TRBV7-7 combines with J gene TRBJ2-1; 9 bases map to TRBD2. Germline V gene lookup returns CDR1 SSHAT and CDR2 FNYEAQ (reference sequence). This CDR3 is built from 14 residues. This CDR3 is CASSLAGDYNEQFF. In DNA form, the CDR3 reads TGTGCTAGCAGCTTAGCGGGAGACTACAATGAGCAGTTCTTC. Drawing the rest from reference TRBV7-7 and TRBJ2-1, the complete variable domain is GAGVSQSPRYKVTKRGQDVTLRCDPISSHATLYWYQQALGQGPEFLTYFNYEAQPDKSGLPSDRFSAERPEGSISTLTIQRTEQRDSAMYRCASSLAGDYNEQFFGPGTRLTVL.

The V and J genes are TRBV2 and TRBJ2-3; a possible D gene is TRBD2 (5 bases). There are 13 residues in the CDR3. V was cut by 3 bases and J by 6 bases, with 10 bases left in between. Germline-derived CDR1 and CDR2 are SNHLY and FYNNEI. CDR3 sequence (DNA): TGTGCCAGCAGTGATGGGTCTAGCGATACGCAGTATTTT. It yields the protein CASSDGSSDTQYF.

The CDR3 region is CASRGLEEELFF. The CDR3 bases are TGTGCCAGCAGGGGACTAGAAGAAGAACTGTTTTTT. This sequence joins TRBV2 and TRBJ1-4; tentatively, D is TRBD1 (5 bases). The ends were cut back, 6 bases at V and 12 bases at J, with 14 bases in the middle. From germline, CDR1 is SNHLY and CDR2 FYNNEI. The CDR3 has 12 amino acids.

There are a few counts of this clone. The rearrangement joins TRBV7-9 to TRBJ1-1; maybe TRBD1 (6 bases). Per the germline V gene, CDR1 is SEHNR and CDR2 is FQNEAQ (reference sequence). Trimming removed 2 bases at V and 3 bases at J, with 7 bases between. The CDR3 covers 13 residues. In DNA form, the CDR3 reads TGTGCCAGCAGCTTAAACAGGGACACTGAAGCTTTCTTT. The encoded protein is CASSLNRDTEAFF.

This clone was detected once. This chain joins TRBV28 and TRBJ2-7; 7 bases match TRBD1. Germline CDR1 reads MDHEN; CDR2 reads SYDVKM. The V segment lost 3 bases and the J segment 8 bases; nucleotides outside the gene matches: 10. This CDR3 has 14 amino acids. CDR3 protein: CASSFQRDSSKQYF. CDR3 coding DNA: TGTGCCAGCAGTTTCCAGAGGGACAGCAGCAAGCAGTACTTC.

The V and J genes are TRBV7-9 and TRBJ1-1; TRBD1 is a possible D gene (6 bases). V was pared by 1 base and J by 10 bases, with 10 bases between. Germline V CDR1 and CDR2: SEHNR, FQNEAQ (reference sequence). The CDR3 has 12 residues. CDR3 coding DNA: TGTGCCAGCAGCTTAGAGGGGGGGCGAGCTTTCTTT. It specifies CASSLEGGRAFF.

This clone occurred many times. The chain links TRBV6-1 to TRBJ2-7, with D possibly matching TRBD1 (6 bases). This CDR3 region has 13 residues. V was trimmed by 2 bases and J by 6 bases, leaving 11 bases between them. The germline V gene encodes CDR1 MNHNS and CDR2 SASEGT. CDR3: CASSETGKSEQYF. CDR3 nucleotides: TGTGCCAGCAGTGAAACAGGGAAAAGCGAGCAGTACTTC.

This chain joins TRBV7-8 and TRBJ2-7; 9 bases are a match to TRBD2. The junction had 14 bases not matched to a gene; V was cut back by 5 bases and J by 3 bases. CDR3 length equals 17 residues. Looked up from germline, CDR1 is SGHVS and CDR2 is FQNEAQ. Here the CDR3 reads CASSIRGSLAGLYEQYF. The CDR3 DNA reads as TGTGCCAGCAGCATTAGAGGCTCCCTAGCGGGACTCTACGAGCAGTACTTC. Full variable domain (missing parts from reference TRBV7-8 and TRBJ2-7): GAGVSQSPRYKVAKRGQDVALRCDPISGHVSLFWYQQALGQGPEFLTYFQNEAQLDKSGLPSDRFFAERPEGSVSTLKIQRTQQEDSAVYLCASSIRGSLAGLYEQYFGPGTRLTVT.

The rearrangement joins TRBV5-1 to TRBJ2-3; D perhaps matches TRBD1 (6 bases). This CDR3 is built from 15 residues. Germline V CDR1 and CDR2: SGHRS, YFSETQ. V lost 1 base and J 3 bases, leaving 12 bases between the germline ends. This CDR3 is CASSLRGSRTDTQYF. CDR3 DNA: TGCGCCAGCAGCTTGAGGGGGAGTAGGACAGATACGCAGTATTTT.

The chain employs TRBV28 and TRBJ1-3; the D is unclear. The CDR3 totals 12 residues. V was pared by 2 bases and J by 4 bases, with 3 bases between. Germline CDR1 MDHEN, CDR2 SYDVKM. CDR3 protein: CASSLKGNTIYF. The DNA of the CDR3 is TGTGCCAGCAGTTTAAAGGGAAACACCATATATTTT.

The chain combines TRBV2 with TRBJ2-7; TRBD1 agrees at 9 bases. Losses at the gene ends were 5 bases for V and 3 bases for J; bases not matched to a gene: 5. The CDR3 is 14 amino acids. Germline V gives CDR1 SNHLY, CDR2 FYNNEI. The chain's CDR3 is CASSTGQGFYEQYF. DNA of the CDR3: TGTGCCAGCAGTACCGGACAGGGGTTCTACGAGCAGTACTTC.

The chain has TRBV6-5 and TRBJ1-1, with TRBD1 as a possible D gene (6 bases). The CDR3 covers 14 residues. Germline lookup yields CDR1 MNHEY and CDR2 SVGAGI. V lost 3 bases and J 7 bases, leaving 15 bases between the germline ends. CDR3: CASSYRSGEDEAFF. CDR3 nucleotide sequence: TGTGCCAGCAGTTATCGTTCAGGGGAGGATGAAGCTTTCTTT.

This clone was counted once. The chain uses TRBV6-5 and TRBJ1-6; the match to TRBD1 covers 8 bases. This CDR3 region has 14 residues. Per the germline V gene, CDR1 is MNHEY and CDR2 is SVGAGI. V dropped 6 bases and J dropped 8; count of bases not matched to a gene: 6. The CDR3 here is CASSRQGQYSPLHF. Here the CDR3 DNA reads TGTGCCAGCAGCAGACAGGGGCAGTATTCACCCCTCCACTTT.

The chain combines TRBV20-1 with TRBJ1-2; D is ambiguous. The CDR3 runs 11 residues. V gave up 6 bases and J gave up 1 base, with 6 bases separating them. Germline V gives CDR1 DFQATT, CDR2 SNEGSKA (reference sequence). For the CDR3, the DNA is TGCAGTGCATACAGTAACTATGGCTACACCTTC. Amino acids: CSAYSNYGYTF.

J is TRBJ2-1 and V is TRBV13; D is tentatively TRBD1 or TRBD2 (5 bases each). CDR3 size: 14 residues. V was clipped by 3 bases and J by 4 bases, with 10 bases between them. Germline CDR1 is PRHDT and CDR2 is FYEKMQ (reference sequence). DNA for the CDR3: TGTGCCAGCAGCTTGGGGGTCGGGTACAATGAGCAGTTCTTC. It specifies CASSLGVGYNEQFF.

The rearrangement uses TRBV7-8 and TRBJ1-5; D call uncertain. V was shortened by 5 bases and J by 3 bases, with 5 bases between the two germline ends. The CDR3 is 12 residues long. The germline V gene has CDR1 SGHVS and CDR2 FQNEAQ. CDR3 bases: TGTGCCAGCAGCCGGTACAATCAGCCCCAGCATTTT. It codes for CASSRYNQPQHF.

The chain carries TRBV4-1 and TRBJ2-2; TRBD2 matches 9 bases. The germline V gene encodes CDR1 MGHRA and CDR2 YSYEKL. The CDR3 sequence is 20 residues long. V shed 8 bases and J 2 bases; nucleotides not matched to a gene: 21. The CDR3 sequence: CASRPVSGTSQWPNTGELFF. In DNA form, the CDR3 reads TGCGCCAGCCGACCGGTGTCCGGGACTAGCCAATGGCCCAACACCGGGGAGCTGTTTTTT.

The CDR3 coding sequence is TGCAGCGTCACCGGTTGGGGGATTGCAACTAATGAAAAACTGTTTTTT. It specifies CSVTGWGIATNEKLFF. This sequence joins TRBV29-1 and TRBJ1-4; possibly TRBD1 for D (5 bases). Between the trimmed V and J ends, which lost 6 bases and 0 bases, there was a span of 17 bases. Germline CDR1 reads SQVTM; CDR2 reads ANQGSEA. CDR3 length equals 16 residues.

This clone showed up just once. In the same sample, other DNA sequences code for this CDR3. The chain employs TRBV28 and TRBJ1-4, with D uncertain. The V end was cut by 8 bases, the J end by 7 bases, with 17 bases between. The CDR3 runs to 14 residues. In germline, CDR1 is MDHEN, CDR2 SYDVKM. CDR3 residues: CASSLGGSSEKLFF. CDR3 nucleotide sequence: TGTGCCAGCTCCTTGGGAGGGAGTAGTGAAAAACTGTTTTTT.

The chain carries TRBV6-5 and TRBJ2-3; 8 nucleotides agree with TRBD2. The germline V gene has CDR1 MNHEY and CDR2 SVGAGI. The CDR3 length is 15 residues. V trimming: 5 bases; J trimming: 4 bases; junction bases outside the gene matches: 8. The CDR3 protein is CASSGLAGSPDTQYF. Written as DNA, the CDR3 is TGTGCCAGCAGTGGATTAGCGGGATCCCCAGATACGCAGTATTTT.

The chain carries TRBV7-3 and TRBJ2-3; D may be TRBD1 (6 bases). This CDR3 is 13 amino acids long. The V gene lost 7 bases and the J gene lost 5 bases, with 13 bases spanning the gap. Per the germline V gene, CDR1 is SGHTA and CDR2 is FQGTGA. The CDR3 loop reads CASKSTRGDTQYF. The CDR3 nucleotides read TGTGCCAGCAAATCAACCAGGGGAGATACGCAGTATTTT. The whole variable domain, remainder taken from reference TRBV7-3 and TRBJ2-3, is GAGVSQTPSNKVTEKGKYVELRCDPISGHTALYWYRQSLGQGPEFLIYFQGTGAADDSGLPNDRFFAVRPEGSVSTLKIQRTERGDSAVYLCASKSTRGDTQYFGPGTRLTVL.

V and J are TRBV28 and TRBJ2-3; TRBD2 might be the D (6 bases). This CDR3 has 14 amino acids. CDR1 and CDR2 (germline): MDHEN, SYDVKM. Trimming pared 7 bases from V and 1 base from J, leaving 12 bases between. The DNA of the CDR3 is TGTGCCAGCATTGGGGAGGAGGGCACAGATACGCAGTATTTT. Protein: CASIGEEGTDTQYF.

The gene calls are TRBV15 and TRBJ2-7; D is unresolved. The CDR3 has 15 residues. The V end was cut by 0 bases, the J end by 2 bases, with 11 bases between. Germline V lookup: CDR1 LNHNV, CDR2 YYDKDF (reference sequence). CDR3: CATSRDLAGTYEQYF. CDR3 DNA: TGTGCCACCAGCAGAGATTTGGCAGGAACCTACGAGCAGTACTTC.